The rows below give T cell receptor beta chains drawn from one sample of a study of cytomegalovirus exposure and HLA in healthy donors. The method was immunoSEQ multiplex PCR; TCRdb's version includes in-frame clones alone and lacks a portion of them. The sample lists 150,000 or so clones; around 79% were seen once. Sequencing was performed on PBMCs. These receptors were collected from a man aged 25-45 years in good health and CMV-seropositive. CDR3s include the opening cysteine and the closing phenylalanine or tryptophan. The D gene is left open where the match is weak. The size entry is marked missing in some rows and otherwise reads once, few, many or a size class.

clone size,J gene,D gene,V gene,CDR3 protein,CDR3 DNA
.,TRBJ1-3,.,TRBV11-2,CASSPTFQAGNTIYF,TGTGCCAGCAGCCCCACCTTCCAGGCTGGAAACACCATATATTTT
.,TRBJ2-7,TRBD1,TRBV30,CAWRPLDRDSYEQYF,TGTGCCTGGAGGCCCCTCGACAGGGATAGCTACGAGCAGTACTTC
.,TRBJ2-1,TRBD2,TRBV9,CASSVASGTGEQFF,TGTGCCAGCAGCGTAGCCAGCGGGACGGGTGAGCAGTTCTTC
few,TRBJ2-3,.,TRBV9,CASSVQVNTDTQYF,TGTGCCAGCAGCGTCCAGGTTAACACAGATACGCAGTATTTT
.,TRBJ2-7,.,TRBV19,CASSISGGLAYEQYF,TGTGCCAGTAGTATTTCTGGGGGACTTGCCTACGAGCAGTACTTC
.,TRBJ1-2,TRBD1,TRBV7-2,CASGGDSGYTF,TGTGCCAGTGGTGGGGACAGTGGCTACACCTTC
.,TRBJ1-3,TRBD1,TRBV6-6,CASSYSGGAGNTIYF,TGTGCCAGCAGTTACTCAGGGGGCGCTGGAAACACCATATATTTT
once,TRBJ2-7,TRBD1,TRBV27,CASSHGTGFSYEQYF,TGTGCCAGCAGTCACGGGACAGGCTTCTCCTACGAGCAGTACTTC
.,TRBJ1-1,TRBD1,TRBV13,CASSASPGQDGTTEAFF,TGTGCCAGCAGCGCCTCGCCGGGACAGGACGGTACCACTGAAGCTTTCTTT
few,TRBJ1-5,.,TRBV7-2,CASSLRSASTGNQPQHF,TGTGCCAGCAGCCTTAGGTCCGCTTCGACAGGAAATCAGCCCCAGCATTTT
.,TRBJ1-5,.,TRBV9,CASSVGGLGQPQHF,TGTGCCAGCAGCGTAGGAGGGCTCGGTCAGCCCCAGCATTTT
few,TRBJ1-1,TRBD1,TRBV9,CASSVGGQENTEAFF,TGTGCCAGCAGCGTAGGCGGACAGGAGAACACTGAAGCTTTCTTT
.,TRBJ2-5,.,TRBV11-1,CASSLGGGRETQYF,TGTGCCAGCAGCTTAGGTGGGGGCCGGGAGACCCAGTACTTC
.,TRBJ2-3,TRBD2,TRBV25-1,CASSEYQRGGGDTQYF,TGTGCCAGCAGTGAATATCAGCGGGGGGGCGGAGATACGCAGTATTTT
few,TRBJ2-3,.,TRBV13,CASSSNLGAYTQYF,TGTGCCAGCAGCTCCAACCTGGGGGCATACACGCAGTATTTT
.,TRBJ2-7,TRBD1,TRBV29-1,CSAREGAASYEQYF,TGCAGCGCCCGTGAGGGGGCGGCCTCCTACGAGCAGTACTTC
.,TRBJ2-5,TRBD2,TRBV7-2,CASRPPPAGVETQYF,TGTGCCAGCAGACCCCCCCCAGCGGGGGTAGAGACCCAGTACTTC
.,TRBJ1-2,.,TRBV4-3,CASSQDEQIYGYTF,TGCGCCAGCAGCCAAGATGAACAGATCTATGGCTACACCTTC
.,TRBJ2-3,.,TRBV6-1,CASRAQIPTDTQYF,TGTGCCAGCAGGGCCCAGATCCCCACAGATACGCAGTATTTT
.,TRBJ1-6,.,TRBV7-9,CASSAGLPPIHNSPLHF,TGTGCCAGCAGCGCTGGACTGCCCCCGATTCATAATTCACCCCTCCACTTT
.,TRBJ1-5,.,TRBV10-3,CAISEEGGGQPQHF,TGTGCCATCAGTGAGGAAGGTGGAGGTCAGCCCCAGCATTTT
.,TRBJ2-7,TRBD2,TRBV9,CASNMERGHGYEQYF,TGTGCCAGCAACATGGAGCGGGGCCATGGCTACGAGCAGTACTTC
.,TRBJ1-5,TRBD1,TRBV19,CASRWDRVQPQHF,TGTGCCAGTAGATGGGACAGGGTTCAGCCCCAGCATTTT
.,TRBJ1-5,.,TRBV5-5,CASSFGGEGQPQHF,TGTGCCAGCAGCTTTGGGGGGGAGGGTCAGCCCCAGCATTTT
few,TRBJ2-7,.,TRBV6-5,CASSYSQRGSYEQYF,TGTGCCAGCAGTTACTCTCAGAGGGGGAGCTACGAGCAGTACTTC
.,TRBJ2-5,.,TRBV20-1,CSAMRETQYF,TGCAGTGCTATGAGGGAGACCCAGTACTTC
.,TRBJ2-7,.,TRBV7-3,CASSLSLGLQYEQYF,TGTGCCAGCAGCTTAAGTTTGGGCCTACAGTACGAGCAGTACTTC
.,TRBJ1-5,.,TRBV11-2,CASSLGGRQPQHF,TGTGCCAGCAGCTTAGGGGGGCGGCAGCCCCAGCATTTT
once,TRBJ1-2,.,TRBV2,CASTRQYRGEIGGYTF,TGTGCCAGCACGAGACAATACCGGGGGGAAATCGGTGGCTACACCTTC
.,TRBJ2-6,.,TRBV2,CASSLQGSGANVLTF,TGTGCCAGCAGTTTACAGGGCTCTGGGGCCAACGTCCTGACTTTC
few,TRBJ2-3,.,TRBV6-5,CACEAQGFSDTQYF,TGTGCCTGTGAGGCCCAGGGATTCTCAGATACGCAGTATTTT
.,TRBJ2-1,.,TRBV7-6,CASSAGHYNEQFF,TGTGCCAGCAGCGCAGGCCACTACAATGAGCAGTTCTTC
.,TRBJ1-2,TRBD1,TRBV27,CASSTRTGGDYGYTF,TGTGCCAGCAGTACCCGGACAGGGGGCGACTATGGCTACACCTTC
.,TRBJ2-7,TRBD2,TRBV27,CASSFGGTSSHEQYF,TGTGCCAGCAGTTTTGGTGGGACTAGTAGTCACGAGCAGTACTTC
.,TRBJ2-7,.,TRBV15,CATSSLYSYEQYF,TGTGCCACCAGCAGCCTTTACTCCTACGAGCAGTACTTC
once,TRBJ2-2,TRBD1,TRBV9,CASSVAQGANTGELFF,TGTGCCAGCAGCGTAGCACAGGGGGCGAACACCGGGGAGCTGTTTTTT
few,TRBJ1-2,.,TRBV19,CASSPSSQGFGYGYTF,TGTGCCAGTAGTCCGTCGTCACAGGGATTCGGCTATGGCTACACCTTC
.,TRBJ1-5,.,TRBV2,CASRVRQAAVHF,TGTGCCAGCAGGGTCCGCCAGGCCGCAGTACATTTT
.,TRBJ2-3,.,TRBV5-1,CASSLGTARLDTQYF,TGCGCCAGCAGCTTGGGGACAGCCCGCCTAGATACGCAGTATTTT
.,TRBJ2-3,.,TRBV7-2,CASSPLGGAPDTQYF,TGTGCCAGCAGCCCCCTAGGGGGGGCCCCAGATACGCAGTATTTT
.,TRBJ2-7,TRBD2,TRBV27,CASSSGLAGGPGEQYF,TGTGCCAGCAGTTCCGGACTAGCGGGGGGGCCTGGCGAGCAGTACTTC